What follows are 14 T cell receptor beta chains derived from one specimen sequenced in a study of identical twins. TCRdb called the 5' RACE reads again in MiXCR, with one record for every CDR3 protein. The table records just under 550,000 distinct CDR3 sequences, around 15% of them present only once. The sample was also reused in another study, on yellow fever vaccine responses in identical twins.

The sample consisted of CD4+ T cells sorted from blood. All receptors come from a young woman in good health.

The chain is built from TRBV20-1 and TRBJ2-3, with D perhaps matching TRBD2 (5 bases). Germline V gives CDR1 DFQATT, CDR2 SNEGSKA (reference sequence). V was trimmed by 5 bases and J by 5 bases, leaving 20 bases between them. The CDR3 sequence is 15 residues long. The CDR3 DNA is TGCAGTGCTTCCCCAATCGAGGGCCTGGGAGATACGCAGTATTTT. Translating gives CSASPIEGLGDTQYF.

This chain uses TRBV6-1 with TRBJ2-2, with 10 bases lining up with TRBD2. V gave up 5 bases and J gave up 2 bases; unmatched junction bases: 5. CDR3 length equals 16 residues. CDR1 MNHNS and CDR2 SASEGT come from the germline V gene. CDR3 in amino acids: CASSLSGRANTGELFF. CDR3 in DNA: TGTGCCAGCAGTCTCAGCGGGAGGGCCAACACCGGGGAGCTGTTTTTT.

The table lists this clonotype with a count of one. For the CDR3, the DNA is TGCAGTGCTAGAAACCCATCGAACACCGGGGAGCTGTTTTTT. The encoded protein is CSARNPSNTGELFF. J is TRBJ2-2 and V is TRBV20-1; D gene uncertain. CDR1 DFQATT and CDR2 SNEGSKA come from the germline V gene (reference sequence). The ends were cut back, 2 bases at V and 0 bases at J, with 7 bases in the middle. This CDR3 contains 14 residues.

This clonotype was seen a handful of times. The gene calls are TRBV3-1 and TRBJ2-5; tentatively, D is TRBD1 (5 bases). The length of the CDR3 is 16 residues. V was clipped by 4 bases and J by 0 bases, with 15 bases between them. The germline gives CDR1 LGHDT, CDR2 YNNKEL (reference sequence). CDR3 loop: CASSPWTSRHQETQYF. The CDR3 bases are TGTGCCAGCAGCCCTTGGACAAGCCGTCACCAAGAGACCCAGTACTTC.

The DNA of the CDR3 is TGCGCCAGCAGCCATTTTCAGGGGGGCAGAGAGGAGCTGTTTTTT. Residues: CASSHFQGGREELFF. The genes are TRBV5-1 and TRBJ2-2; D may be TRBD1 (7 bases). Germline V lookup: CDR1 SGHRS, CDR2 YFSETQ. V gave up 4 bases and J gave up 10 bases, with 20 bases separating them. The CDR3 is made up of 15 amino acids.

The chain links TRBV18 to TRBJ2-1, with 9 bases lining up with TRBD1. The germline CDR1 and CDR2 sequences are KGHSH and LQKENI. V gave up 5 bases and J gave up 7 bases; unmatched junction bases: 12. This CDR3 is 16 amino acids long. This CDR3 reads CASSSNSGTGSNEQFF. The CDR3 bases are TGTGCCAGCTCATCAAACTCCGGGACAGGGAGTAATGAGCAGTTCTTC.

The CDR3 loop reads CASSYRGPNTGELFF. CDR3 nucleotide sequence: TGTGCCAGTTCCTACAGAGGCCCGAACACCGGGGAGCTGTTTTTT. The chain combines TRBV19 with TRBJ2-2; D unresolved. Trimming took 8 bases from V and 0 from J, leaving 13 bases between them. The CDR3 length is 15 residues. Germline V gene lookup returns CDR1 LNHDA and CDR2 SQIVND (reference sequence).

The chain has TRBV20-1 and TRBJ1-1, with 9 bases lining up with TRBD1. The CDR3 extends over 13 amino acids. Unmatched junction bases numbered 4, after V lost 3 bases and J lost 5 bases. The germline V gene encodes CDR1 DFQATT and CDR2 SNEGSKA (reference sequence). The CDR3 DNA is TGCAGTGCTAGTGGGACAGGGCTTACTGAAGCTTTCTTT. Translating it yields CSASGTGLTEAFF.

This clonotype has only a few counts. The rearrangement links TRBV11-2 to TRBJ2-7; maybe TRBD2 (6 bases). The CDR3 totals 11 residues. In germline, CDR1 is SGHAT, CDR2 FQNNGV. The V gene lost 8 bases and the J gene lost 6 bases, with 11 bases spanning the gap. The CDR3, as DNA: TGTGCCAGCGGGACTCTAATCGAGCAGTACTTC. Translation gives CASGTLIEQYF.

This chain connects TRBV10-3 to TRBJ2-7; 8 nucleotides align to TRBD1. The germline gives CDR1 ENHRY, CDR2 SYGVKD. The CDR3 consists of 12 residues. V lost 8 bases and J lost 7; bases outside the gene matches: 7. The CDR3 nucleotides read TGTGCCATCGGGCAGGGGGCGGGTGAGCAGTACTTC. This translates into CAIGQGAGEQYF.

This chain links TRBV6-1 with TRBJ2-7; either TRBD1 or TRBD2 may supply D (5 bases each). This CDR3 is built from 13 residues. V dropped 6 bases and J dropped 0 bases, with 9 bases sitting between them. Germline V gene sequence: CDR1 MNHNS, CDR2 SASEGT. The CDR3 DNA is TGTGCCAGCAGGGCAGGGAGCTCCTACGAGCAGTACGTC. Its protein is CASRAGSSYEQYV.

J is TRBJ2-7 and V is TRBV11-1; 8 bases line up with TRBD2. V lost 5 bases to trimming and J lost 2 bases; unmatched junction nucleotides: 8. The length of the CDR3 is 15 residues. Germline V gene lookup returns CDR1 SGHAT and CDR2 FQDESV (reference sequence). DNA of the CDR3: TGTGCCAGCAGCCCTCTGACGCGGGGGGCCTACGAGCAGTACTTC. It translates to CASSPLTRGAYEQYF.

In its sample, this clonotype was seen a few times. The V gene is TRBV29-1, the J gene TRBJ2-3; possibly TRBD2 for D (5 bases). The CDR3 loop spans 12 amino acids. The V and J ends lost 6 bases and 2 bases respectively, with 9 bases between them. Germline values: CDR1 SQVTM, CDR2 ANQGSEA. CDR3 DNA: TGCAGCGTCCCGAGGGTCACAGATACGCAGTATTTT. Translating it yields CSVPRVTDTQYF.

The V gene is TRBV5-1, the J gene TRBJ2-5; D remains ambiguous. This CDR3 spans 13 amino acids. Germline CDR1 SGHRS, CDR2 YFSETQ. Deletions cut 0 bases from V and 3 bases from J, with 6 bases between. CDR3 DNA: TGCGCCAGCAGCTTGGTCTTCGAAGAGACCCAGTACTTC. Translation: CASSLVFEETQYF.